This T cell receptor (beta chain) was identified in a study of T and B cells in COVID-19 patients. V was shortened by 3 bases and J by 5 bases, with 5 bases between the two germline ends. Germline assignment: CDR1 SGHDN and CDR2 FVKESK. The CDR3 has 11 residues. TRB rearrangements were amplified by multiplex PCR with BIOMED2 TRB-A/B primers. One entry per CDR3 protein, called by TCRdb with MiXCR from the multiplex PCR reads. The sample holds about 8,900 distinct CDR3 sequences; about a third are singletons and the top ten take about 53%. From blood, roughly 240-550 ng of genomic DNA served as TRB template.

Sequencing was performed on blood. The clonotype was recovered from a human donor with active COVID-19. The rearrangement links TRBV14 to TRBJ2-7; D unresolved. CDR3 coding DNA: TGTGCCAGCAGCCATCTCCACGAGCAGTACTTC. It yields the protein CASSHLHEQYF.